This T cell receptor beta chain was sequenced during a study of blood T cell repertoires in COVID-19 (dated by TCRdb to about 2020). Looking at the study overall: Collaborator samples came from the United States, Italy and Spain and covered acute and convalescent phases of COVID-19. The repertoires were released in a freely available public database intended as a resource for research on the immune response to SARS-CoV-2. Sample metadata almost always included a de-identified subject ID, COVID-19 status, age in years and sex. Samples came from the ongoing ImmuneRACE study (first 160 participants) plus 1,254 subjects from 6 global collaborators. Where available, HLA class I and class II types were taken from metadata supplied by the sample provider and were not determined by assay-based typing. Subjects who had been exposed to COVID-19, were actively infected with it, or had recovered from it provided the deeply sampled blood TCRbeta repertoires that made up the dataset. The material from the prospective study consisted of cDNA or gDNA derived from T cells, B-cell-depleted T cells, or PBMCs. Results and caveats for the whole study, not just this receptor: The quantity of clinical and demographic metadata differed by source and by participant and was supplied without curation.

TCRbeta CDR3 regions were amplified from genomic DNA by means of the immunoSEQ Assay, a bias-controlled multiplex PCR. The paper's data handling went like this. The number of nucleated cells in each sample was estimated from the amplification of reference gene primers within the assay. To quantify the absolute abundance of each unique TCRbeta CDR3 rearrangement, sequence reads were collapsed and filtered. Productive Simpson clonality was computed per sample as the square root of Simpson's diversity index over productive rearrangements. TCRdb took this table from immuneACCESS and kept in-frame rearrangements with V and J called. Such tables lack part of the clones; where checked against another copy, unresolved V genes explain under half of the gap, and the rest is unexplained. That table is the source of V, J and clone size, and D and trimming were worked out from the DNA. This sample has 200,000 to 250,000 clones in its table, and roughly 81% of those were observed once. Approximately 2.6% of the sample is in the top ten clones.

Germline trimming: 5 bases from V, 2 bases from J; junction bases outside gene matches: 2. The cysteine opens and the phenylalanine closes a CDR3 of 13 amino acids. Of all the DNA, just the CDR3 is kept, 39 bases in frame from base 1. CDR1 and CDR2 were assigned from the germline V gene as KGHSH and LQKENI. A second Seattle source provided samples from volunteer blood donors who had recovered from COVID-19. Collaborating institutions collected whole blood in K2EDTA tubes following their own protocols. For TCRbeta analysis, collaborator samples were shipped as frozen whole blood, as isolated PBMCs, or as DNA extracted from either sample type. Worth noting for this clone: Its antigen remains unidentified. Per-nucleotide qualities are absent, and no much larger clonotype sits a single base away.

Sequences were obtained from peripheral blood. The receptor was derived from a man aged 50 or older who had recovered from COVID-19. The sequence links TRBV18 to TRBJ1-2, with 7 bases in between that match TRBD1. The CDR3 sequence is CASSGGQNYGYTF. The DNA sequence follows: TGTGCCAGCTCAGGGGGACAGAACTATGGCTACACCTTC.